The TCR beta chain described here comes from a study of CD8 T cells in Susac syndrome. With 3 bases removed from V and 1 base from J, the gap between germline ends came to 10 bases. CDR1 and CDR2 (germline): MGHDK, SYGVNS. This CDR3 has 16 amino acids. Stable or active relapsing-remitting multiple sclerosis, untreated and meeting revised McDonald criteria, defined the controls. Negative isolation was applied to CD8+ and CD4+ T cells, and FACS enrichment was applied to TEMRA cells. An input of roughly 0.5 to 1 ug of RNA was subjected to reverse transcription using random hexamers. A multiplex approach, immunoSEQ multiplex PCR, amplified TCR beta CDR3 across 54 Vbeta and 13 Jbeta. Via MiXCR, TCRdb re-called the immunoSEQ multiplex PCR reads, giving one row per CDR3 protein. The profile covers 110,000 or so distinct CDR3 sequences, with just under 95% appearing a single time and 0.093% taken by the ten largest.

This sequence was found in a human donor with multiple sclerosis. The chain employs TRBV25-1 and TRBJ2-6; D may be TRBD1 or TRBD2 (5 bases each). Specimen: CD4+ T cells from PBMCs. This chain's CDR3 is CASSEGRASGANVLTF. The CDR3 nucleotides are TGTGCCAGCAGTGAGGGACGGGCGTCTGGGGCCAACGTCCTGACTTTC.